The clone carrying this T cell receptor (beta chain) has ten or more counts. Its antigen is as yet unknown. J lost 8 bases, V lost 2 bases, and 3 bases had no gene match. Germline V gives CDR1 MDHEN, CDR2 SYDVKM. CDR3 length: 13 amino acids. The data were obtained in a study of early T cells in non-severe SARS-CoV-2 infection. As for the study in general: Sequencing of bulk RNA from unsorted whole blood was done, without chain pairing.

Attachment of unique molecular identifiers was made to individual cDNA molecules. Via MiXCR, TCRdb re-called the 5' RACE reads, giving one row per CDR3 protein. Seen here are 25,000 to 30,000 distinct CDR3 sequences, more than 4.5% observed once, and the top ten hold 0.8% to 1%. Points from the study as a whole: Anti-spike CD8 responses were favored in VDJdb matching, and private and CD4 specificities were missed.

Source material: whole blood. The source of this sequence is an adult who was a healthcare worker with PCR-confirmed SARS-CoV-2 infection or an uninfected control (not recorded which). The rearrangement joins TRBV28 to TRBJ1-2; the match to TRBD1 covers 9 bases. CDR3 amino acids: CASSLTDRGGYTF. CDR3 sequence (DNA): TGTGCCAGCAGTTTAACGGACAGGGGCGGCTACACCTTC.